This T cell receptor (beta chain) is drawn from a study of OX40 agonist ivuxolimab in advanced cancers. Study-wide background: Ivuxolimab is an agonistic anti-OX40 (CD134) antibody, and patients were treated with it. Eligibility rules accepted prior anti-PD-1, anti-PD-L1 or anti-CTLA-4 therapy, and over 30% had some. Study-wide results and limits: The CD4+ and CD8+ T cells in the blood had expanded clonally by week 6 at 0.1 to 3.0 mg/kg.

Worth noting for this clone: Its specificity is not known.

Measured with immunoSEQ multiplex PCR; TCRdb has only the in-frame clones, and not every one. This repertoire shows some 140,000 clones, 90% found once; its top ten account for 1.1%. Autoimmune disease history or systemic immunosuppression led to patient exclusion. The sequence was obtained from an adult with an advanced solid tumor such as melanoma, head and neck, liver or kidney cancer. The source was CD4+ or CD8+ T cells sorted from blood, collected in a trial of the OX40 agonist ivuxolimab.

The CDR3 region is CASSVTGVSYEQYF. The CDR3 nucleotides are TGTGCCAGCAGCGTGACAGGGGTTTCTTACGAGCAGTACTTC. The genes are TRBV5-6 and TRBJ2-7, with 8 bases matching TRBD1. There are 14 residues in the CDR3. With V trimmed by 4 bases and J by 4 bases, 7 bases remained unmatched. Germline V gene sequence: CDR1 SGHDT, CDR2 YYEEEE.